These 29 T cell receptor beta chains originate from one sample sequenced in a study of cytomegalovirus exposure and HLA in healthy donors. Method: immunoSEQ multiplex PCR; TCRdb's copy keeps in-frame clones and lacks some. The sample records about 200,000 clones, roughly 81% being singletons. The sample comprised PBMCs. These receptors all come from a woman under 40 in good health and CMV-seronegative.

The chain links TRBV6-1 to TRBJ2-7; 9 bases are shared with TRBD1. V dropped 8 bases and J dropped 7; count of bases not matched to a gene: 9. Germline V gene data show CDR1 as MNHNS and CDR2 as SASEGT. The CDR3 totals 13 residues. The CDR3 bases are TGTGCCAGCGGCACCGGGACAGGGTATGAGCAGTACTTC. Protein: CASGTGTGYEQYF.

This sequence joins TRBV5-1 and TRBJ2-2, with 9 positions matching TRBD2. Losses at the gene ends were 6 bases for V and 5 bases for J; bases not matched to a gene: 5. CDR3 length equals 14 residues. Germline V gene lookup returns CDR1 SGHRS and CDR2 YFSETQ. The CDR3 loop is CASNPGLATGELFF. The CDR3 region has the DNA TGCGCCAGCAACCCTGGACTAGCGACCGGGGAGCTGTTTTTT.

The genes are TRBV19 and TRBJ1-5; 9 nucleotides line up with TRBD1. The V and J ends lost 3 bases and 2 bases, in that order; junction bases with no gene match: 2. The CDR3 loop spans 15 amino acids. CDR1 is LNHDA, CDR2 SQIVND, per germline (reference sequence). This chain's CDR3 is CASSMGQGGNQPQHF. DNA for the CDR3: TGTGCCAGTAGTATGGGACAGGGTGGCAATCAGCCCCAGCATTTT.

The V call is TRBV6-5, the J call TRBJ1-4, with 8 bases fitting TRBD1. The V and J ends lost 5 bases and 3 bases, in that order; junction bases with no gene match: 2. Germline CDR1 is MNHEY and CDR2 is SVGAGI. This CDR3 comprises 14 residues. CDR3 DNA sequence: TGTGCCAGCAGTGACAGGGGAGCTAATGAAAAACTGTTTTTT. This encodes CASSDRGANEKLFF.

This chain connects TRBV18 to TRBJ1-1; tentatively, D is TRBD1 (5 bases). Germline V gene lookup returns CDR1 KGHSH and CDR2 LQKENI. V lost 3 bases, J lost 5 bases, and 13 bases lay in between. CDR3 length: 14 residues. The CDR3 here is CASSPARAGTEAFF. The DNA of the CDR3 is TGTGCCAGCTCACCTGCCAGGGCGGGGACTGAAGCTTTCTTT.

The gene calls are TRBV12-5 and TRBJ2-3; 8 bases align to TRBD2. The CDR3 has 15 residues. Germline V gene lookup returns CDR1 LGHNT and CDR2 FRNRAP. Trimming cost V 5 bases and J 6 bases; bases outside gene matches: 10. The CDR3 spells CASGASGRGVDTQYF. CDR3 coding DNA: TGTGCTAGTGGTGCCTCCGGGAGGGGGGTGGATACGCAGTATTTT. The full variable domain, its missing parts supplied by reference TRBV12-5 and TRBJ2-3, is DARVTQTPRHKVTEMGQEVTMRCQPILGHNTVFWYRQTMMQGLELLAYFRNRAPLDDSGMPKDRFSAEMPDATLATLKIQPSEPRDSAVYFCASGASGRGVDTQYFGPGTRLTVL.

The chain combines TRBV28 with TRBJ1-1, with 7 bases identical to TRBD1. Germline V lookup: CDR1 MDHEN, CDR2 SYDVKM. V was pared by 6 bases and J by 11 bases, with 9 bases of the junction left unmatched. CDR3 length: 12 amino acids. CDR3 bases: TGTGCCAGCAGCCTGCAACAGGGGCGTGCTTTCTTT. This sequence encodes CASSLQQGRAFF. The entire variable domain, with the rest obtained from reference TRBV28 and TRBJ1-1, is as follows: DVKVTQSSRYLVKRTGEKVFLECVQDMDHENMFWYRQDPGLGLRLIYFSYDVKMKEKGDIPEGYSVSREKKERFSLILESASTNQTSMYLCASSLQQGRAFFGQGTRLTVV.

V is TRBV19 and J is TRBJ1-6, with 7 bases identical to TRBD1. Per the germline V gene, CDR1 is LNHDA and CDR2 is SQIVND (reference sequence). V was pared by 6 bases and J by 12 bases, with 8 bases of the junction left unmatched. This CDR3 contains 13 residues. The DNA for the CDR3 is TGTGCCAGTAGCCGGACAGGTATTCAACCCCTCCACTTT. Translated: CASSRTGIQPLHF.

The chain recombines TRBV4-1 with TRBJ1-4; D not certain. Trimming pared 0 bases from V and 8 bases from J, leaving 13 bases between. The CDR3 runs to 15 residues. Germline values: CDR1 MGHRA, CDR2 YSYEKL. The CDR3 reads CASSQDIGFPEKLFF. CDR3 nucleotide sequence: TGCGCCAGCAGCCAAGATATCGGGTTCCCGGAAAAACTGTTTTTT.

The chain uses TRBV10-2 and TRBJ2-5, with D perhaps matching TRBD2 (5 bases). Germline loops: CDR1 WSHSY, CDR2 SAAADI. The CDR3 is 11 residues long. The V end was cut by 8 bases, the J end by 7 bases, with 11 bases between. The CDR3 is CASGSAGTQYF. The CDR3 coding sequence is TGCGCCAGCGGGAGTGCTGGGACCCAGTACTTC.

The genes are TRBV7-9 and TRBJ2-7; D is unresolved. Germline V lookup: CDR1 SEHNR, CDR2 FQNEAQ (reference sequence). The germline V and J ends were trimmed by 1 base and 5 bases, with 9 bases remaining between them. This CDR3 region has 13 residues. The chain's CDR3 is CASSLGARNEQYF. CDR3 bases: TGTGCCAGCAGCTTAGGTGCCAGGAACGAGCAGTACTTC.

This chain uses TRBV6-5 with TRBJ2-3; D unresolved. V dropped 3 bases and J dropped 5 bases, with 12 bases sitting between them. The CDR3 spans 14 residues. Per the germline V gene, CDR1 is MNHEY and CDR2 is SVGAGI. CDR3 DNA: TGTGCCAGCAGTTATGGAAGCGAAGGAGATACGCAGTATTTT. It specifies CASSYGSEGDTQYF.

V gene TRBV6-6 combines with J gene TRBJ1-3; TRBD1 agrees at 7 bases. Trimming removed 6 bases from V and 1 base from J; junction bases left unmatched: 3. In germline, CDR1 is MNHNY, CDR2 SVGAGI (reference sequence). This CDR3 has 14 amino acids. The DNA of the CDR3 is TGTGCCAGCAGCACGACAGGGTCTGGAAACACCATATATTTT. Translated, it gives CASSTTGSGNTIYF.

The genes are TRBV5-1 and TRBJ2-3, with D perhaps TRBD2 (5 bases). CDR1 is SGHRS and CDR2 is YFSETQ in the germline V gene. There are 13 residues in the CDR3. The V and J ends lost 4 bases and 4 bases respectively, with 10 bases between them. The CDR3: CASSTLGADTQYF. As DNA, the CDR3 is TGCGCCAGCAGCACACTAGGCGCAGATACGCAGTATTTT.

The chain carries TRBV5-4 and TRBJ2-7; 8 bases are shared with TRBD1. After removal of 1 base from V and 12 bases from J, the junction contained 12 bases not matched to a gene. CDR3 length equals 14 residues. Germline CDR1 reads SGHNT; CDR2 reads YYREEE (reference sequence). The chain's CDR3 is CASSLRGRQGKGYF. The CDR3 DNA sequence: TGTGCCAGCAGCTTGAGGGGGAGACAGGGGAAGGGGTACTTC.

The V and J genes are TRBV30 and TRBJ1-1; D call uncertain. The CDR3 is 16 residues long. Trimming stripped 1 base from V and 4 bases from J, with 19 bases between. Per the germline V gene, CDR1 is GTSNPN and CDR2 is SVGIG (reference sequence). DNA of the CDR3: TGTGCCTGGAGTGGTGGTTCCCTGGCGGGAACCACTGAAGCTTTCTTT. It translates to CAWSGGSLAGTTEAFF.

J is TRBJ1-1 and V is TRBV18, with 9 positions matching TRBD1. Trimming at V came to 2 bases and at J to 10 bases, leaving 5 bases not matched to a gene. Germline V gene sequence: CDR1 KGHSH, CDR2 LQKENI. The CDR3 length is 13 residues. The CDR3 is CASSPGRQGGAFF. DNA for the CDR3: TGTGCCAGCTCACCAGGGAGACAGGGGGGAGCTTTCTTT.

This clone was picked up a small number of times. The CDR3 loop is CAWSVQGHPNYGYTF. The CDR3 DNA follows: TGTGCCTGGAGTGTACAAGGACACCCTAACTATGGCTACACCTTC. The rearrangement links TRBV30 to TRBJ1-2, with a tentative D call TRBD1 (5 bases). This CDR3 spans 15 amino acids. CDR1 and CDR2 (germline): GTSNPN, SVGIG (reference sequence). Trimming left V 0 bases short and J 0 bases short, with 11 bases between.

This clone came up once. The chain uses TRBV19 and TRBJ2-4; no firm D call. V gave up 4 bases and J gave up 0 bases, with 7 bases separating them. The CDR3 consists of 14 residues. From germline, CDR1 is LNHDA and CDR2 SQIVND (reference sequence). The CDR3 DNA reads TGTGCCAGTAGTAGTCGCGGAGCCAAAAACATTCAGTACTTC. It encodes CASSSRGAKNIQYF.

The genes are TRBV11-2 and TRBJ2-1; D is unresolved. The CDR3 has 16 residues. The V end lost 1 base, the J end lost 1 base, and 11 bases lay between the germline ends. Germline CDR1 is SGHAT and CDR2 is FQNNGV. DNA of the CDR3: TGTGCCAGCAGCTTAGCTCCTCGTAGTTCCTACAATGAGCAGTTCTTC. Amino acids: CASSLAPRSSYNEQFF.

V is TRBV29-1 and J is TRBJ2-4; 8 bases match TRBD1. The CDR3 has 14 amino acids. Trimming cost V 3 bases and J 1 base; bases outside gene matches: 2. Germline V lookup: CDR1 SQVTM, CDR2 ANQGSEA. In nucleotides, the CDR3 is TGCAGCGTTGAGACAGGGGCGGCCAAAAACATTCAGTACTTC. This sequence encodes CSVETGAAKNIQYF.

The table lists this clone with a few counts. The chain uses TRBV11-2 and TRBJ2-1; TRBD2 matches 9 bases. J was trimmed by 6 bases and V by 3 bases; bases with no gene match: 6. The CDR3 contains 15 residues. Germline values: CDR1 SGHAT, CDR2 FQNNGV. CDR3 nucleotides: TGTGCCAGCAGCTTCGGGACTAGCAATGGCAATGAGCAGTTCTTC. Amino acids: CASSFGTSNGNEQFF.

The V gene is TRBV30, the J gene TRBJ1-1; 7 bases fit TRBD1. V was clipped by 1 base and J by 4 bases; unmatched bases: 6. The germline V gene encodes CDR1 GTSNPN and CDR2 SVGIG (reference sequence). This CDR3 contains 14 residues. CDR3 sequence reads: CAWSGGRGVTEAFF. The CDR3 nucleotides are TGTGCCTGGAGTGGGGGCAGGGGGGTCACTGAAGCTTTCTTT. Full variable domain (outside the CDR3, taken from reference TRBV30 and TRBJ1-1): SQTIHQWPATLVQPVGSPLSLECTVEGTSNPNLYWYRQAAGRGLQLLFYSVGIGQISSEVPQNLSASRPQDRQFILSSKKLLLSDSGFYLCAWSGGRGVTEAFFGQGTRLTVV.

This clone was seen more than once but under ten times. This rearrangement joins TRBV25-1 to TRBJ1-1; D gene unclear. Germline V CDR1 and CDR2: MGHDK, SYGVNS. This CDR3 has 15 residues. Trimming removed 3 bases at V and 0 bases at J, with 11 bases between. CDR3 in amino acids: CASSDSYGVNTEAFF. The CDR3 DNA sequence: TGTGCCAGCAGTGATTCATACGGGGTGAACACTGAAGCTTTCTTT.

The CDR3 DNA reads TGTGCCAGCAGTTTAAGGACAGGGCGAGGTTTTTTT. Protein product: CASSLRTGRGFF. The chain is built from TRBV28 and TRBJ1-4, with 8 nucleotides matching TRBD1. V lost 2 bases to trimming and J lost 17 bases; unmatched junction nucleotides: 7. The CDR3 has 12 residues. The germline V gene encodes CDR1 MDHEN and CDR2 SYDVKM.

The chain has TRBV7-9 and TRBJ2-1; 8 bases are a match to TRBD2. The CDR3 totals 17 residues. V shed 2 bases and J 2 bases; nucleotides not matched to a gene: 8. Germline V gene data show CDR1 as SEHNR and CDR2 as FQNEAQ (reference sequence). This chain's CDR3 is CASSLPSGGDPYNEQFF. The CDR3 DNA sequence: TGTGCCAGCAGCTTACCATCGGGAGGGGACCCCTACAATGAGCAGTTCTTC.

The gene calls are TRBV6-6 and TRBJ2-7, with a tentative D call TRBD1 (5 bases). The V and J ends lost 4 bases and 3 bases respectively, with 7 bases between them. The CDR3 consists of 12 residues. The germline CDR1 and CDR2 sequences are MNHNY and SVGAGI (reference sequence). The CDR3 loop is CASSSRDYEQYF. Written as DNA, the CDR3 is TGTGCCAGCAGTTCCAGGGACTACGAGCAGTACTTC.

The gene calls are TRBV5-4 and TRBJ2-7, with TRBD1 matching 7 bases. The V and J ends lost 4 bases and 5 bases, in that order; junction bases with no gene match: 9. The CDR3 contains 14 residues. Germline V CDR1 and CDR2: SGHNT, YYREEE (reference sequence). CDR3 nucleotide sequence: TGTGCCAGCAGCGCCCCGGGGACAGTCAACGAGCAGTACTTC. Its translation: CASSAPGTVNEQYF.

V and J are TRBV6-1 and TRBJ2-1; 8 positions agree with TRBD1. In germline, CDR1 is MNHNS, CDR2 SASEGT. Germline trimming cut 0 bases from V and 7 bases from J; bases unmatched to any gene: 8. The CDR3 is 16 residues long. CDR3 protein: CASSEAPRTGKNEQFF. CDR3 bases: TGTGCCAGCAGTGAAGCGCCTCGGACAGGGAAGAATGAGCAGTTCTTC.